This T cell receptor beta chain emerged from a study of Ad26.COV2.S vaccination and SARS-CoV-2 variants. Study results and limitations: Placebo recipients and vaccine recipients were similar in non-spike TCR breadth. In vaccinated individuals, spike-specific CD8+ and CD4+ T cell responses reportedly displayed substantial breadth.

The sample's treatment: over 15 received Ad26.COV2.S at low or high dose, single or two shots; several received placebo; per-sample allocation not given. The samples date from day 63 after the first vaccine or placebo injection. Boston provided a donor who was an adult aged 18-55 years. Of note for this clone: The antigen is unknown. The same CDR3 also results from other DNA sequences found in this sample.

CDR3 length: 13 residues. The germline gives CDR1 MNHEY, CDR2 SMNVEV (reference sequence). With 0 bases removed from V and 0 bases from J, the gap between germline ends came to 2 bases. TCRdb keeps only in-frame clones here, not all; method: immunoSEQ multiplex PCR. The table has a few hundred thousand clones, over 75% seen once; the top ten hold 3.6%. The receptor was derived from a person aged 18-60 years who received the Ad26.COV2.S COVID-19 vaccine or a placebo. The specimen was peripheral blood, collected in a trial of Ad26.COV2.S vaccine versus placebo. J is TRBJ1-1 and V is TRBV27; D unresolved. As DNA, the CDR3 is TGTGCCAGCAGTTTATCGTTGAACACTGAAGCTTTCTTT. Its protein is CASSLSLNTEAFF.